These 3 T cell receptor beta chains share one sample of origin, sequenced in a study of PD-L1 blockade in urothelial cancer. Specified time point: peripheral blood 6 weeks after treatment start. Here immunoSEQ multiplex PCR was the method, and the copy in TCRdb shows in-frame clones only, minus some. The sample has 35,000 to 45,000 clones, about four fifths seen once. The sequencing used PBMCs, collected around atezolizumab (anti-PD-L1) treatment. The receptors were sampled from a man between 35 and 55 years old with urothelial cancer.

The V call is TRBV19, the J call TRBJ1-2, with D maybe TRBD1 (5 bases). V was trimmed by 3 bases and J by 7 bases, leaving 9 bases between them. Germline V gene lookup returns CDR1 LNHDA and CDR2 SQIVND (reference sequence). The CDR3 has 12 amino acids. CDR3 nucleotides: TGTGCCAGTAGTATTCAGGGAGGTGGCTACACCTTC. Translation gives CASSIQGGGYTF.

The V gene is TRBV19, the J gene TRBJ2-7; possibly TRBD1 for D (5 bases). Germline CDR1 LNHDA, CDR2 SQIVND (reference sequence). The CDR3 totals 14 residues. The V end was cut by 3 bases, the J end by 5 bases, with 14 bases between. CDR3 sequence (DNA): TGTGCCAGTAGTATCGACAGCTCCGTAGACGAGCAGTACTTC. Translated: CASSIDSSVDEQYF. The whole variable domain, remainder taken from reference TRBV19 and TRBJ2-7, is DGGITQSPKYLFRKEGQNVTLSCEQNLNHDAMYWYRQDPGQGLRLIYYSQIVNDFQKGDIAEGYSVSREKKESFPLTVTSAQKNPTAFYLCASSIDSSVDEQYFGPGTRLTVT.

V and J are TRBV20-1 and TRBJ1-6; D gene ambiguous. V lost 3 bases and J 8 bases, leaving 5 bases between the germline ends. The CDR3 totals 11 residues. Per germline, CDR1 DFQATT and CDR2 SNEGSKA (reference sequence). Written as DNA, the CDR3 is TGCAGTGCTAGGAGGGATTCACCCCTCCACTTT. This encodes CSARRDSPLHF.